The 18 T cell receptor beta chains below were found in one sample sequenced in a study of shared clonotypes between healthy human individuals. This table comes from immunoSEQ multiplex PCR, and its TCRdb copy is limited to in-frame clones, with some not included. This sample has roughly 2,000,000 clones, with 85% to 95% found just once. Selected positively for CCR7 and CD45RO-negative, naive CD8 cells excluded terminally differentiated effector memory CD45RA+ cells. Material: naive CD8+ T cells from PBMCs. These receptors were obtained from a man in his late teens or twenties in good health. Some clones in this sample may be carry-over from other donors' samples.

This sequence joins TRBV27 and TRBJ1-2, with D unclear. Trimming cost V 0 bases and J 3 bases, with 11 bases left between them. CDR1 and CDR2 from the germline V gene are MNHEY and SMNVEV (reference sequence). The CDR3 contains 15 residues. The CDR3 protein is CASSLSPTAHYGYTF. The CDR3, as DNA: TGTGCCAGCAGTTTATCGCCCACCGCCCACTATGGCTACACCTTC.

This rearrangement joins TRBV5-1 to TRBJ1-1, with D unresolved. This CDR3 spans 16 amino acids. V dropped 5 bases and J dropped 4 bases, with 21 bases sitting between them. CDR1 is SGHRS, CDR2 YFSETQ, per germline. CDR3 DNA: TGCGCCAGCAGACTGATGGTACAGAGGTCGGGCACTGAAGCTTTCTTT. It specifies CASRLMVQRSGTEAFF.

The chain carries TRBV5-6 and TRBJ1-2; 10 bases match TRBD1. From germline, CDR1 is SGHDT and CDR2 YYEEEE. This CDR3 is 16 amino acids long. The V segment lost 2 bases and the J segment 7 bases; nucleotides outside the gene matches: 11. The CDR3 coding sequence is TGTGCCAGCAGCTTTCCGGGACAGGGGTTTGCTGGTGGCTACACCTTC. Residues: CASSFPGQGFAGGYTF.

The gene calls are TRBV7-9 and TRBJ2-1, with TRBD1 as a possible D gene (6 bases). The CDR3 runs to 12 residues. Germline values: CDR1 SEHNR, CDR2 FQNEAQ (reference sequence). Trimming shortened V by 1 base and J by 15 bases, and 13 bases separated the two germline ends. CDR3 in amino acids: CASSLDGRGGFF. The CDR3 DNA follows: TGTGCCAGCAGCTTAGATGGCAGGGGCGGGTTCTTC.

The count of this clone is one. V is TRBV25-1 and J is TRBJ2-7; D remains unclear. V lost 3 bases and J lost 8, with 5 bases in between. CDR1 MGHDK and CDR2 SYGVNS come from the germline V gene. CDR3 length: 10 amino acids. The CDR3 region has the DNA TGTGCCAGCAGTGAGGGGAAGCAGTACTTC. Translating it yields CASSEGKQYF.

CDR3 loop: CASSLGSGDPYEQYF. Written as DNA, the CDR3 is TGTGCCAGCAGCTTAGGATCTGGAGACCCCTACGAGCAGTACTTC. This chain connects TRBV11-2 to TRBJ2-7; the D is unclear. This CDR3 spans 15 amino acids. In germline, CDR1 is SGHAT, CDR2 FQNNGV. The V end lost 1 base, the J end lost 2 bases, and 12 bases lay between the germline ends.

The chain employs TRBV4-3 and TRBJ2-3; D possibly corresponds to TRBD1 (7 bases). CDR3 size: 15 residues. Germline assignment: CDR1 LGHNA and CDR2 YSLEER. V dropped 1 base and J dropped 6 bases, with 14 bases sitting between them. The CDR3 DNA follows: TGCGCCAGCAGCCAAGGGAGGGGGCGCTCGGATACGCAGTATTTT. Translating it yields CASSQGRGRSDTQYF.

This chain joins TRBV14 and TRBJ2-7; D is unresolved. Germline V gene sequence: CDR1 SGHDN, CDR2 FVKESK. Trimming removed 0 bases from V and 9 bases from J, with 15 bases in between. The CDR3 consists of 14 residues. The CDR3 region has the DNA TGTGCCAGCAGCCAAGATCTTCGTGTAGATAGGCAGTACTTC. Translated, it gives CASSQDLRVDRQYF.

About this clone: The identical CDR3 is also encoded by other nucleotide sequences in the sample. The chain carries TRBV15 and TRBJ1-2; TRBD1 aligns across 10 bases. Germline V gene data show CDR1 as LNHNV and CDR2 as YYDKDF (reference sequence). After removal of 5 bases from V and 3 bases from J, the junction contained 3 bases not matched to a gene. CDR3 length: 14 residues. The CDR3 DNA sequence: TGTGCCACCAGCCCAGGGACAGGGGACTATGGCTACACCTTC. Its protein product is CATSPGTGDYGYTF.

The chain couples TRBV6-6 to TRBJ2-7; D possibly matches TRBD1 or TRBD2 (5 bases each). CDR3 length: 16 residues. CDR1 is MNHNY and CDR2 is SVGAGI in the germline V gene (reference sequence). V gave up 6 bases and J gave up 3 bases, with 21 bases separating them. The chain's CDR3 is CASSHPPGPIYYEQYF. The CDR3 DNA follows: TGTGCCAGCAGCCACCCGCCGGGACCCATCTACTACGAGCAGTACTTC.

This clone has only one observation. This rearrangement joins TRBV7-8 to TRBJ2-7, with 7 nucleotides matching TRBD1. This CDR3 has 14 residues. CDR1 SGHVS and CDR2 FQNEAQ come from the germline V gene. V was pared by 3 bases and J by 3 bases, with 5 bases of the junction left unmatched. The CDR3 is CASSFTGAHYEQYF. CDR3 bases: TGTGCCAGCAGCTTCACAGGGGCCCACTACGAGCAGTACTTC.

DNA for the CDR3: TGTGCCTGGAGTGTCAGAGACAGTTCCCTGGAGGTC. It codes for CAWSVRDSSLEV. The V gene is TRBV30, the J gene TRBJ2-7, with D possibly being TRBD1 (5 bases). Per the germline V gene, CDR1 is GTSNPN and CDR2 is SVGIG (reference sequence). The CDR3 spans 12 residues.

The CDR3 protein is CASYTGTGPTDTQYF. The CDR3 region has the DNA TGTGCCAGTTATACCGGGACAGGGCCCACAGATACGCAGTATTTT. The chain carries TRBV6-1 and TRBJ2-3, with 9 bases fitting TRBD1. V trimming: 9 bases; J trimming: 2 bases; junction bases outside the gene matches: 9. The CDR3 is 15 amino acids. Germline V gene lookup returns CDR1 MNHNS and CDR2 SASEGT.

V usage is TRBV9 and J usage is TRBJ2-4; 10 bases are shared with TRBD2. The CDR3 covers 14 residues. J gave up 8 bases and V 3 bases, and 5 bases lay outside the gene matches. Per germline, CDR1 SGDLS and CDR2 YYNGEE. Here the CDR3 DNA reads TGTGCCAGCAGCGCAAGCGGGAGGGCGGACATTCAGTACTTC. Protein: CASSASGRADIQYF.

The chain has TRBV7-6 and TRBJ2-7; 7 positions agree with TRBD1. CDR1 SGHVS and CDR2 FNYEAQ come from the germline V gene. The CDR3 length is 19 residues. V lost 4 bases to trimming and J lost 4 bases; unmatched junction nucleotides: 22. This chain's CDR3 is CASSSQLGLTGPRSYEQYF. CDR3 DNA: TGTGCCAGCAGCTCCCAACTAGGGCTGACAGGGCCGAGAAGTTACGAGCAGTACTTC. The complete variable domain, with remaining parts taken from reference TRBV7-6 and TRBJ2-7, reads GAGVSQSPRYKVTKRGQDVALRCDPISGHVSLYWYRQALGQGPEFLTYFNYEAQQDKSGLPNDRFSAERPEGSISTLTIQRTEQRDSAMYRCASSSQLGLTGPRSYEQYFGPGTRLTVT.

V gene TRBV20-1 combines with J gene TRBJ1-1; D ambiguous. The CDR3 runs to 10 residues. Germline CDR1 DFQATT, CDR2 SNEGSKA (reference sequence). The V gene lost 2 bases and the J gene lost 8 bases, with 6 bases spanning the gap. The CDR3 loop is CSARTQEAFF. The CDR3 DNA reads as TGCAGTGCTAGAACTCAGGAAGCTTTCTTT.

This sequence joins TRBV27 and TRBJ2-1; tentatively, D is TRBD1 (5 bases). Germline CDR1 is MNHEY and CDR2 is SMNVEV (reference sequence). CDR3 size: 12 residues. V lost 8 bases and J lost 5, with 10 bases in between. As DNA, the CDR3 is TGTGCCAGCTCAGGGCCGGACAATGAGCAGTTCTTC. Protein: CASSGPDNEQFF.

The genes are TRBV5-1 and TRBJ2-5; TRBD2 matches 8 bases. The CDR3 consists of 16 residues. Germline assignment: CDR1 SGHRS and CDR2 YFSETQ. Germline trimming cut 0 bases from V and 1 base from J; bases unmatched to any gene: 5. The CDR3 loop reads CASSLDGGRPQETQYF. Here the CDR3 DNA reads TGCGCCAGCAGCTTGGATGGCGGGAGGCCCCAAGAGACCCAGTACTTC.